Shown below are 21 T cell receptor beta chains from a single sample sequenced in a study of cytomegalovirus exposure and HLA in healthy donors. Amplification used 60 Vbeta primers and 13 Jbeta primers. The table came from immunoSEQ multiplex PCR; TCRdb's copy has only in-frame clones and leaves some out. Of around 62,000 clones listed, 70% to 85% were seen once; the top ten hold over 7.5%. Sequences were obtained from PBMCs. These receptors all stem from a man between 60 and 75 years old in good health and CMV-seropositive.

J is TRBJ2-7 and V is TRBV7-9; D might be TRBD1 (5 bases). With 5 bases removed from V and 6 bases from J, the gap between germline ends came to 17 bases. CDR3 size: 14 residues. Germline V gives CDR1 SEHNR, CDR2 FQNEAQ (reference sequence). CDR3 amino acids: CASSAEGVGSEQYF. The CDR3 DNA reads TGTGCCAGCAGCGCGGAAGGGGTGGGATCCGAGCAGTACTTC.

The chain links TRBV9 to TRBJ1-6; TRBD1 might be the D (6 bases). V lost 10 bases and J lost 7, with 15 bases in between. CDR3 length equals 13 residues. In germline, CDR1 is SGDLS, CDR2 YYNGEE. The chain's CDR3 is CASGGALNSPLHF. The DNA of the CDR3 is TGTGCCTCGGGGGGCGCATTAAATTCACCCCTCCACTTT.

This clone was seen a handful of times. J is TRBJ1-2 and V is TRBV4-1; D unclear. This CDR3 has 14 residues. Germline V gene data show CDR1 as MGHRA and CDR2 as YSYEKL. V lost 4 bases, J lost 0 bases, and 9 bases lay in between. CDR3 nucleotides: TGCGCCAGCAGCCCCGGCGGGGCTAACTATGGCTACACCTTC. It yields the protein CASSPGGANYGYTF.

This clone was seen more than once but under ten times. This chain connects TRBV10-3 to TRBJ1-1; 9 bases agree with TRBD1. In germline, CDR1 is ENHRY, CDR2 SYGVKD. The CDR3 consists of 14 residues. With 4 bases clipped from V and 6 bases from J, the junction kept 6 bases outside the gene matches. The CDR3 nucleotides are TGTGCCATCAGTGGATCTAGGACAGGGGCTGAAGCTTTCTTT. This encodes CAISGSRTGAEAFF.

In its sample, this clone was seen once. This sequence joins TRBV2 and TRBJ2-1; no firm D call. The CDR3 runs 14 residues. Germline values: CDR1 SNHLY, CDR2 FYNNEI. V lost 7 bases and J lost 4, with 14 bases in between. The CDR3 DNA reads TGTGCCAGCAATTCGGGTGCATCTTACAATGAGCAGTTCTTC. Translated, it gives CASNSGASYNEQFF. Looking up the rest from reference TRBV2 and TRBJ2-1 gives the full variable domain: EPEVTQTPSHQVTQMGQEVILRCVPISNHLYFYWYRQILGQKVEFLVSFYNNEISEKSEIFDDQFSVERPDGSNFTLKIRSTKLEDSAMYFCASNSGASYNEQFFGPGTRLTVL.

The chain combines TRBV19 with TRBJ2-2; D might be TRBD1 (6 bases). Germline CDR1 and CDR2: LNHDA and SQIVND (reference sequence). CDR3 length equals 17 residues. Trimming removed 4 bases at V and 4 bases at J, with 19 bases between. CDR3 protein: CASSRRDIPFPTGELFF. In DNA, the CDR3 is TGTGCCAGTAGTAGACGGGACATACCATTCCCCACCGGGGAGCTGTTTTTT. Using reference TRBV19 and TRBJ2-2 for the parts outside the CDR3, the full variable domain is DGGITQSPKYLFRKEGQNVTLSCEQNLNHDAMYWYRQDPGQGLRLIYYSQIVNDFQKGDIAEGYSVSREKKESFPLTVTSAQKNPTAFYLCASSRRDIPFPTGELFFGEGSRLTVL.

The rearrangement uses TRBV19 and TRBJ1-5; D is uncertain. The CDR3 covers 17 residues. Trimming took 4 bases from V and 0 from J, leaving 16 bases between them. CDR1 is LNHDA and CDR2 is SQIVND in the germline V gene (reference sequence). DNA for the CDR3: TGTGCCAGTAGTACCGACTTCTCTACTACTAGCAATCAGCCCCAGCATTTT. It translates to CASSTDFSTTSNQPQHF.

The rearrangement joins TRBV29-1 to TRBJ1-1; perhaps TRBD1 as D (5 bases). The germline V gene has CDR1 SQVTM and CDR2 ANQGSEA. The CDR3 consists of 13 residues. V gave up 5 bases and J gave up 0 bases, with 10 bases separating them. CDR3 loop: CSVSTGLNTEAFF. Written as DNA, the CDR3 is TGCAGCGTTTCAACAGGCCTGAACACTGAAGCTTTCTTT. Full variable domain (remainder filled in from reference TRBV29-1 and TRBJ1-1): SAVISQKPSRDICQRGTSLTIQCQVDSQVTMMFWYRQQPGQSLTLIATANQGSEATYESGFVIDKFPISRPNLTFSTLTVSNMSPEDSSIYLCSVSTGLNTEAFFGQGTRLTVV.

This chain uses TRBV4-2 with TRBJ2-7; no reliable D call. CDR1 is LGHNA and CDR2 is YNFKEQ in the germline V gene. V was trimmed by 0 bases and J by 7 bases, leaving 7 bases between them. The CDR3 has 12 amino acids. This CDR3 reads CASSQDHWEQYF. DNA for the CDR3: TGTGCCAGCAGCCAAGATCACTGGGAGCAGTACTTC.

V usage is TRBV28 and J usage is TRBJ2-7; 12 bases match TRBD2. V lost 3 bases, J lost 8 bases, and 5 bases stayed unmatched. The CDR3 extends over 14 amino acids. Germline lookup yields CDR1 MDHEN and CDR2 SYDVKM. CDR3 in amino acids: CASSFRLAGVKQYF. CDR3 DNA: TGTGCCAGCAGTTTTCGACTAGCGGGAGTAAAGCAGTACTTC.

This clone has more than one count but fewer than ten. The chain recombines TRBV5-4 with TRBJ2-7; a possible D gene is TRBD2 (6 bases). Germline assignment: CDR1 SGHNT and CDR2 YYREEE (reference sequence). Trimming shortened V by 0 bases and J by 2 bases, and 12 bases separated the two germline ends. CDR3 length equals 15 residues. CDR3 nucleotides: TGTGCCAGCAGCTTGGTAGCTCGCGGGACCTACGAGCAGTACTTC. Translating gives CASSLVARGTYEQYF.

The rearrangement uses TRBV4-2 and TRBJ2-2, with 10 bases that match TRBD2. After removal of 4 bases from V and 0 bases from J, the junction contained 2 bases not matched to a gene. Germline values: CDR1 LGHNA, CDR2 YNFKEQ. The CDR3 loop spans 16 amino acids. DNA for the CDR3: TGTGCCAGCAGCCCCGGACTAGCGGCGAACACCGGGGAGCTGTTTTTT. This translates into CASSPGLAANTGELFF.

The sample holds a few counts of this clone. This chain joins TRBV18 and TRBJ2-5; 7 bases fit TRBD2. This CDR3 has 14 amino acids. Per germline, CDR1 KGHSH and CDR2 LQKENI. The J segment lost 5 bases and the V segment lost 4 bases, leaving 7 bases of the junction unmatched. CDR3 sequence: CASSLPAGGETQYF. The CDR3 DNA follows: TGTGCCAGCTCACTCCCAGCCGGGGGGGAGACCCAGTACTTC.

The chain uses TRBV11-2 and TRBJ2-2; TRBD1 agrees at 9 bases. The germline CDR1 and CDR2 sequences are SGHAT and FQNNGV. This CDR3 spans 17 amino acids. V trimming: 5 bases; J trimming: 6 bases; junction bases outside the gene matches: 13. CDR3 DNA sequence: TGTGCCAGCAGCAACCGGGACAGGGTAAAGATTGCCGGGGAGCTGTTTTTT. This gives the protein CASSNRDRVKIAGELFF.

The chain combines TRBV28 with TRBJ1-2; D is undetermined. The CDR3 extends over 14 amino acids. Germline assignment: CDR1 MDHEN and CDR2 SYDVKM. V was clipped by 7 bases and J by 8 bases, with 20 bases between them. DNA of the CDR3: TGTGCCAGCACCAACCATCGGGGAAATGGAGGCTACACCTTC. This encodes CASTNHRGNGGYTF.

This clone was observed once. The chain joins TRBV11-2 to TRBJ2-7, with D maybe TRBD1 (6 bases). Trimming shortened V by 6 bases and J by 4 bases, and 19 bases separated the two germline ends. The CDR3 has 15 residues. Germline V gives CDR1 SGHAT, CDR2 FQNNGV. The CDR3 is CASRALRGRGYEQYF. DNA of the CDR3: TGTGCCAGCAGAGCCCTCAGGGGCCGTGGGTACGAGCAGTACTTC.

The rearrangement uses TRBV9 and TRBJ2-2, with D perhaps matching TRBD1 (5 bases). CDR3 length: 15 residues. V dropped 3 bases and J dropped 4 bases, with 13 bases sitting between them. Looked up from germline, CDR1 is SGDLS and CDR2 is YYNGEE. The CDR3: CASSARALGTGELFF. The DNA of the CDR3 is TGTGCCAGCAGCGCCAGGGCGTTGGGCACCGGGGAGCTGTTTTTT.

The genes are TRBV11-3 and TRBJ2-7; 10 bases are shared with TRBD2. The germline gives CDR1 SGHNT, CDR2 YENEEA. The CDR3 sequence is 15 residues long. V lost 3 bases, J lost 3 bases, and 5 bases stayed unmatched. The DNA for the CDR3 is TGTGCCAGCAGCTTCATTAGCGGGGGGCGCTACGAGCAGTACTTC. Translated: CASSFISGGRYEQYF.

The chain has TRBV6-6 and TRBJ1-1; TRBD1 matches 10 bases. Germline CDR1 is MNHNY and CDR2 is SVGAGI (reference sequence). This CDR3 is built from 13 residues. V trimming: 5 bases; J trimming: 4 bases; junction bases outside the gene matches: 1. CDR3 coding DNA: TGTGCCAGCAGTCGACAGGGGGCCACTGAAGCTTTCTTT. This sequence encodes CASSRQGATEAFF.

In DNA, the CDR3 is TGTGCCACCAGCAGAGATCATCTGCTCCAGGCTTTCTTT. Translated, it gives CATSRDHLLQAFF. The chain has TRBV15 and TRBJ1-1; no clear D gene. Trimming removed 0 bases at V and 11 bases at J, with 13 bases between. CDR1 is LNHNV, CDR2 YYDKDF, per germline (reference sequence). The CDR3 runs 13 residues.

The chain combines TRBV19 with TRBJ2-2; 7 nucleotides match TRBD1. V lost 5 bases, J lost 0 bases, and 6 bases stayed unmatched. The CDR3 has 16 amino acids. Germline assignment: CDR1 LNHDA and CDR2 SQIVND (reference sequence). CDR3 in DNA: TGTGCCAGTAGTCCGCCCGGGACAGCGAACACCGGGGAGCTGTTTTTT. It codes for CASSPPGTANTGELFF.